This entry is about one TCR beta chain. The time point was: pretreatment peripheral blood. This sample is drawn from a study of PD-L1 blockade in urothelial cancer. Study-wide background: The patients first took atezolizumab in the mid-2010s, receiving 1,200 mg intravenously every 3 weeks. The researchers analyzed blood 3 weeks (second dose) and 6 weeks after treatment start.

Libraries were prepared by immunoSEQ multiplex PCR; TCRdb keeps only in-frame clonotypes and omits some of them. In the table there are tens of thousands of clones, around 83% of which are singletons. This CDR3 contains 18 residues. Trimming shortened V by 0 bases and J by 5 bases, and 19 bases separated the two germline ends. Germline values: CDR1 SGHDN, CDR2 FVKESK. The sequence was obtained from a man aged 50 or older with urothelial cancer. This rearrangement joins TRBV14 to TRBJ1-4; D is perhaps TRBD1 (5 bases). The specimen was PBMCs, collected around atezolizumab (anti-PD-L1) treatment. The chain's CDR3 is CASSQDPFLGEVNEKLFF. The CDR3 DNA follows: TGTGCCAGCAGCCAAGATCCCTTTTTGGGGGAGGTGAATGAAAAACTGTTTTTT.